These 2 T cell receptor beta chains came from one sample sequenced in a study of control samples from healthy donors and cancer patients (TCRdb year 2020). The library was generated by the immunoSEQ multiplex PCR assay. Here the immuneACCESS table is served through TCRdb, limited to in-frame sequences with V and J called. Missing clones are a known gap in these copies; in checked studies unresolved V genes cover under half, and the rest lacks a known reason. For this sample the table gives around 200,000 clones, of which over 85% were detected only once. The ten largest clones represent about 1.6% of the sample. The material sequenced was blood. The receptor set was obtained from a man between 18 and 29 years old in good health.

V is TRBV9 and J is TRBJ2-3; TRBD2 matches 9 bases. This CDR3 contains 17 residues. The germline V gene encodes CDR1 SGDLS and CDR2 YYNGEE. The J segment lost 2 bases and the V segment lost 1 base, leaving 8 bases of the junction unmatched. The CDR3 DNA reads TGTGCCAGCAGCGTAATGGGAGCGGGGGGTTTCACAGATACGCAGTATTTT. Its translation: CASSVMGAGGFTDTQYF.

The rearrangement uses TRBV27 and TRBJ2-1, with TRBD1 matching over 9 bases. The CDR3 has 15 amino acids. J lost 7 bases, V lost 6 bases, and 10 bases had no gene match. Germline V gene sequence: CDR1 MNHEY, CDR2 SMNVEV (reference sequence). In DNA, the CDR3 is TGTGCCAGCAGCCACCTTACAGGGGGCTTTAATGAGCAGTTCTTC. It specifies CASSHLTGGFNEQFF.